This passage covers 10 T cell receptor beta chains from one sample sequenced in a study of beta chain features in type 1 diabetes. Whole-study results and caveats: TCRB CDR3s from Type 1 diabetes patients were moderately but significantly shorter in all four CD4+ subsets.

Sequencing targeted expressed TCRB transcripts, as all isolated RNA had been reverse transcribed. Produced via immunoSEQ multiplex PCR; TCRdb's table is partial and in-frame only. Here the sample spans tens of thousands of clones, 49% being singletons. Their cognate antigens are unknown. Sample: central memory CD4+ T cells from blood. These TCRs come from a man younger than 45 with type 1 diabetes.

The V call is TRBV30, the J call TRBJ1-1; weak D call: TRBD1 (6 bases). Germline loops: CDR1 GTSNPN, CDR2 SVGIG (reference sequence). V lost 3 bases to trimming and J lost 5 bases, with 10 bases between them. This CDR3 contains 12 residues. The CDR3, as DNA: TGTGCCTGGAGGTCAGGGGTGACTGAAGCTTTCTTT. It encodes CAWRSGVTEAFF.

As for this clone: The same CDR3 arises from other DNA sequences in this sample as well. The rearrangement links TRBV5-4 to TRBJ1-1, with 11 positions matching TRBD1. This CDR3 comprises 12 residues. The V and J ends lost 10 bases and 4 bases, in that order; junction bases with no gene match: 3. Germline V lookup: CDR1 SGHNT, CDR2 YYREEE (reference sequence). Here the CDR3 DNA reads TGTGCCCCCGGGACAGGGGGCACTGAAGCTTTCTTT. The encoded protein is CAPGTGGTEAFF.

The chain employs TRBV19 and TRBJ2-7; 10 bases fit TRBD2. The germline V gene has CDR1 LNHDA and CDR2 SQIVND (reference sequence). The length of the CDR3 is 16 residues. J was trimmed by 2 bases and V by 6 bases; bases with no gene match: 10. This CDR3 reads CASSRTSGTSPYEQYF. CDR3 in DNA: TGTGCCAGTAGCCGAACTAGCGGGACTTCGCCCTACGAGCAGTACTTC.

The rearrangement joins TRBV10-3 to TRBJ2-7, with 11 bases identical to TRBD2. CDR3 size: 14 residues. The germline V gene has CDR1 ENHRY and CDR2 SYGVKD. The J segment lost 7 bases and the V segment lost 10 bases, leaving 12 bases of the junction unmatched. The CDR3 loop reads CATRTLAGVREQYF. CDR3 bases: TGTGCCACCAGGACACTAGCGGGGGTCAGGGAGCAGTACTTC.

The rearrangement links TRBV10-3 to TRBJ2-1; 9 bases fit TRBD2. The V gene end was trimmed by 4 bases and the J gene end by 11 bases; junction bases not matched to a gene: 6. The CDR3 contains 13 residues. The germline CDR1 and CDR2 sequences are ENHRY and SYGVKD. This CDR3 reads CAISGIAGEQQFF. In nucleotides, the CDR3 is TGTGCCATCAGTGGGATAGCGGGGGAGCAGCAGTTCTTC.

This chain connects TRBV5-4 to TRBJ2-3; 7 bases map to TRBD2. The V gene's germline CDR1 is SGHNT and CDR2 YYREEE (reference sequence). V shed 2 bases, J shed 6 bases, and the junction held 3 bases outside the gene matches. This CDR3 region has 13 residues. The CDR3 reads CASSFGGGDTQYF. Written as DNA, the CDR3 is TGTGCCAGCAGCTTTGGGGGAGGGGATACGCAGTATTTT.

The chain recombines TRBV6-1 with TRBJ1-1, with D possibly matching TRBD1 (6 bases). Germline-derived CDR1 and CDR2 are MNHNS and SASEGT. The ends were cut back, 1 base at V and 11 bases at J, with 14 bases in the middle. This CDR3 spans 13 amino acids. DNA of the CDR3: TGTGCCAGCAGTGAAGAGGGGGGGTCCGCGGCTTTCTTT. Its translation: CASSEEGGSAAFF.

This chain uses TRBV5-1 with TRBJ1-1; the match to TRBD1 covers 7 bases. J was trimmed by 2 bases and V by 0 bases; bases with no gene match: 1. The CDR3 spans 14 residues. Looked up from germline, CDR1 is SGHRS and CDR2 is YFSETQ. CDR3 in DNA: TGCGCCAGCAGCTTGGACAGGGGTAACACTGAAGCTTTCTTT. As protein: CASSLDRGNTEAFF.

This clone has only a few counts. The chain joins TRBV2 to TRBJ2-7; 9 bases fit TRBD1. J was trimmed by 5 bases and V by 5 bases; bases with no gene match: 7. Germline V gene data show CDR1 as SNHLY and CDR2 as FYNNEI. The length of the CDR3 is 14 residues. The CDR3 loop is CASSRDREGHEQYF. CDR3 nucleotides: TGTGCCAGCAGTAGGGACAGGGAGGGCCACGAGCAGTACTTC.

V and J are TRBV7-2 and TRBJ2-7; D call uncertain. CDR1 and CDR2 from the germline V gene are SGHTA and FQGNSA. V was shortened by 5 bases and J by 0 bases, with 17 bases between the two germline ends. CDR3 length: 16 residues. CDR3 nucleotide sequence: TGTGCCAGCAGCCCATTCGTGGCGGCGAGCTCCTACGAGCAGTACTTC. The encoded protein is CASSPFVAASSYEQYF. Drawing the rest from reference TRBV7-2 and TRBJ2-7, the complete variable domain is GAGVSQSPSNKVTEKGKDVELRCDPISGHTALYWYRQSLGQGLEFLIYFQGNSAPDKSGLPSDRFSAERTGGSVSTLTIQRTQQEDSAVYLCASSPFVAASSYEQYFGPGTRLTVT.